This entry lists 8 T cell receptor beta chains sequenced from one sample in a study of blood T cell repertoires in COVID-19. Assay used: immunoSEQ multiplex PCR; TCRdb lists only in-frame clones, some missing. The data contain over 200,000 clones, approximately 84% of them singletons. The sample taken for sequencing was peripheral blood. Every receptor here comes from a man in his forties with active or convalescent COVID-19.

The chain combines TRBV7-3 with TRBJ1-2; the match to TRBD1 covers 8 bases. The germline V gene encodes CDR1 SGHTA and CDR2 FQGTGA. V trimming: 2 bases; J trimming: 7 bases; junction bases outside the gene matches: 9. The CDR3 totals 15 residues. Here the CDR3 reads CASSLEGGQVAGYTF. The DNA of the CDR3 is TGTGCCAGCAGCTTAGAAGGGGGACAGGTTGCTGGCTACACCTTC.

The V gene is TRBV9, the J gene TRBJ2-2; 11 nucleotides line up with TRBD1. This CDR3 comprises 16 residues. From germline, CDR1 is SGDLS and CDR2 YYNGEE. The junction had 5 bases not matched to a gene; V was cut back by 3 bases and J by 4 bases. CDR3 coding DNA: TGTGCCAGCAGCGCCCTTGGGACAGGGGGCACCGGGGAGCTGTTTTTT. Translated, it gives CASSALGTGGTGELFF.

V gene TRBV18 combines with J gene TRBJ1-3; D perhaps matches TRBD1 (6 bases). CDR1 is KGHSH and CDR2 is LQKENI in the germline V gene. V was shortened by 2 bases and J by 2 bases, with 7 bases between the two germline ends. The CDR3 spans 14 residues. The chain's CDR3 is CASSPGGPGNTIYF. In DNA form, the CDR3 reads TGTGCCAGCTCACCAGGGGGCCCTGGAAACACCATATATTTT.

This clone showed up just once. The chain combines TRBV19 with TRBJ2-3, with 8 bases aligning to TRBD1. V trimming: 4 bases; J trimming: 5 bases; junction bases outside the gene matches: 5. From germline, CDR1 is LNHDA and CDR2 SQIVND (reference sequence). CDR3 length: 14 residues. CDR3 nucleotide sequence: TGTGCCAGTAGTAGTGACAGGGGAAGAGATACGCAGTATTTT. Its protein is CASSSDRGRDTQYF.

The chain links TRBV19 to TRBJ1-2, with TRBD1 matching over 7 bases. The V gene end was trimmed by 6 bases and the J gene end by 5 bases; junction bases not matched to a gene: 9. The germline CDR1 and CDR2 sequences are LNHDA and SQIVND (reference sequence). The CDR3 is made up of 14 amino acids. CDR3 DNA: TGTGCCAGTAGCGATAGGGACAGCGGATATGGCTACACCTTC. This gives the protein CASSDRDSGYGYTF.

The table lists this clone with a few counts. The rearrangement joins TRBV21-1 to TRBJ1-5; the listed D gene, TRBD1, was not tested against the DNA. TRBV21-1 is given as a pseudogene. This CDR3 region has 16 residues. CDR3 region: CASSRPGQGMNQPQHF. CDR3 in DNA: TGTGCCAGCAGCAGGCCCGGACAGGGCATGAATCAGCCCCAGCATTTT.

The chain links TRBV11-2 to TRBJ2-1, with 11 bases identical to TRBD2. Trimming cost V 3 bases and J 4 bases; bases outside gene matches: 2. The CDR3 sequence is 15 residues long. Looked up from germline, CDR1 is SGHAT and CDR2 is FQNNGV. The CDR3 DNA sequence: TGTGCCAGCAGCTTTTTAGCGGGGGGGTACAATGAGCAGTTCTTC. Protein: CASSFLAGGYNEQFF.

The chain combines TRBV5-1 with TRBJ1-3; no reliable D call. Germline loops: CDR1 SGHRS, CDR2 YFSETQ. The CDR3 runs 12 residues. V lost 7 bases, J lost 4 bases, and 9 bases lay in between. The CDR3: CASSIKGNTIYF. As DNA, the CDR3 is TGCGCCAGCTCTATTAAGGGAAACACCATATATTTT.